This T cell receptor (beta chain) comes out of a study of preoperative IRX-2 immunotherapy in early breast cancer. CDR3 size: 11 residues. V was pared by 5 bases and J by 11 bases, with 10 bases between. Treatment noted: preoperative locoregional IRX-2 cytokine immunotherapy. Preoperative locoregional IRX-2 cytokine immunotherapy was tested in the phase Ib source study. This clone was seen more than once but under ten times. The protocol was immunoSEQ multiplex PCR, while the TCRdb copy is restricted to in-frame clones and leaves out a portion. The sample lists more than 20,000 clones; around 79% were seen once.

The V call is TRBV6-7, the J call TRBJ1-5, with D hard to call. TRBV6-7 is identified as an open reading frame with a role that is uncertain. This receptor was obtained from a human donor with breast cancer. The material sequenced was lymph node tissue, taken after IRX-2 immunotherapy. CDR3 sequence: CASSDPGSQHF. DNA for the CDR3: TGTGCCAGCAGTGACCCGGGGTCCCAGCATTTT.